This T cell receptor beta chain was observed in a study of blood T cell repertoires in COVID-19. Study overall: Researchers got acute and convalescent COVID-19 samples from the United States, Italy and Spain.

The study recruited people aged about 18 to 90 years across approximately 25 US areas. Which cohort a participant joined came from the clinical history participants gave. A PCR-confirmed or clinician-diagnosed COVID-19 case had contacted exposed participants within 2 weeks of entry. Data came from immunoSEQ multiplex PCR; TCRdb stores just in-frame clones and leaves some out. The sample lists about 430,000 clones; 70% to 90% were seen once. This CDR3 has 17 amino acids. Germline CDR1 reads LNHNV; CDR2 reads YYDKDF (reference sequence). V was pared by 5 bases and J by 1 base, with 12 bases of the junction left unmatched.

The genes are TRBV15 and TRBJ2-5, with 8 nucleotides matching TRBD2. The material sequenced was PBMCs or T cells enriched from blood (not recorded which). The TCR was taken from a woman between 18 and 30 years old who had been exposed to COVID-19. Here the CDR3 DNA reads TGTGCCACCAGCCCTCCAGGCCCACTAGCGGTCCAAGAGACCCAGTACTTC. This encodes CATSPPGPLAVQETQYF.